Below, 6 T cell receptor beta chains from the same sample are listed, as sequenced in a study of shared clonotypes between healthy human individuals. Here immunoSEQ multiplex PCR was the method, and the copy in TCRdb shows in-frame clones only, minus some. The repertoire holds 2 million to 2.5 million clones, with approximately 90% as singletons. Source material: naive CD4+ T cells from PBMCs. As to subset: CD45RA+ positively selected. The source is a man younger than 35 in good health. Some clones in this sample may be carry-over from other donors' samples.

The V and J genes are TRBV2 and TRBJ1-5, with 7 bases that match TRBD1. V lost 4 bases and J lost 6; bases outside the gene matches: 6. The length of the CDR3 is 14 residues. Germline CDR1 and CDR2: SNHLY and FYNNEI. The CDR3 DNA reads TGTGCCAGCAGTGCACAGGGGACGGGTCAGCCCCAGCATTTT. Its protein product is CASSAQGTGQPQHF.

The genes are TRBV4-1 and TRBJ2-7; 7 bases are shared with TRBD1. There are 14 residues in the CDR3. J gave up 3 bases and V 4 bases, and 6 bases lay outside the gene matches. Germline-derived CDR1 and CDR2 are MGHRA and YSYEKL. The DNA of the CDR3 is TGCGCCAGCAGCCTCCCCGGGGACAGCTACGAGCAGTACTTC. Translated: CASSLPGDSYEQYF.

This chain uses TRBV28 with TRBJ2-2; D is unresolved. This CDR3 is built from 14 residues. V was trimmed by 8 bases and J by 4 bases, leaving 14 bases between them. The germline CDR1 and CDR2 sequences are MDHEN and SYDVKM. The CDR3 DNA is TGTGCCAGCGGTTCGGAACAGTTCACCGGGGAGCTGTTTTTT. This translates into CASGSEQFTGELFF.

The chain links TRBV27 to TRBJ1-1; D gene uncertain. CDR3 length: 16 residues. Germline V gene sequence: CDR1 MNHEY, CDR2 SMNVEV (reference sequence). Trimming left V 7 bases short and J 0 bases short, with 18 bases between. CDR3 sequence reads: CASTRRGPLMNTEAFF. CDR3 coding DNA: TGTGCCAGCACCCGACGCGGTCCCCTTATGAACACTGAAGCTTTCTTT.

The chain has TRBV4-3 and TRBJ2-7, with D unclear. CDR1 and CDR2 (germline): LGHNA, YSLEER. V lost 0 bases, J lost 3 bases, and 9 bases lay in between. This CDR3 is 14 amino acids long. CDR3 in amino acids: CASSQDLMVYEQYF. CDR3 nucleotide sequence: TGCGCCAGCAGCCAAGATCTGATGGTCTACGAGCAGTACTTC.

The chain combines TRBV5-1 with TRBJ2-7, with 12 bases identical to TRBD1. CDR3 length: 14 amino acids. V trimming: 3 bases; J trimming: 6 bases; junction bases outside the gene matches: 4. Germline-derived CDR1 and CDR2 are SGHRS and YFSETQ. CDR3 DNA sequence: TGCGCCAGCAGCTGGGGACAGGGGGCGGTCGAGCAGTACTTC. Its protein product is CASSWGQGAVEQYF.